Below, 6 T cell receptor beta chains from the same sample are listed, as sequenced in a study of siplizumab effects on memory and regulatory T cells. Only in-frame clones appear in the TCRdb table, and some are missing; sequencing was by immunoSEQ multiplex PCR. Of some 73,000 clones detected, 93% appear once; the ten largest clones hold over 4%. What was sequenced was CD8+ T cells sorted from blood. The receptors were gathered from a human donor in good health.

The chain employs TRBV19 and TRBJ1-3; D remains ambiguous. The CDR3 is 16 residues long. Trimming removed 7 bases from V and 0 bases from J, with 16 bases in between. Germline V gene lookup returns CDR1 LNHDA and CDR2 SQIVND (reference sequence). The CDR3 region is CASTPTPEISGNTIYF. The CDR3 bases are TGTGCCAGTACCCCAACTCCCGAAATCTCTGGAAACACCATATATTTT.

J is TRBJ2-3 and V is TRBV10-3; D might be TRBD1 (6 bases). Germline V gene data show CDR1 as ENHRY and CDR2 as SYGVKD. CDR3 size: 14 residues. The V end lost 5 bases, the J end lost 2 bases, and 11 bases lay between the germline ends. CDR3 loop: CAISPQGPTDTQYF. The CDR3 DNA follows: TGTGCCATCAGTCCGCAGGGGCCCACAGATACGCAGTATTTT.

This clone has just one count. The chain uses TRBV6-6 and TRBJ1-1; possibly TRBD1 for D (5 bases). Germline V CDR1 and CDR2: MNHNY, SVGAGI (reference sequence). Trimming stripped 5 bases from V and 4 bases from J, with 17 bases between. This CDR3 has 15 residues. For the CDR3, the DNA is TGTGCCAGCAGTGTAGGACAAGGGTTCCGCACTGAAGCTTTCTTT. Amino acids: CASSVGQGFRTEAFF.

Details on this clone: One end of the junction does not line up with germline, which may come from a read error. This chain uses TRBV5-1 with TRBJ2-7; 7 bases line up with TRBD2. Per the germline V gene, CDR1 is SGHRS and CDR2 is YFSETQ. This CDR3 contains 12 residues. The CDR3 sequence is CASSPGGLEQYF. As DNA, the CDR3 is TGTGCCAGCAGCCCGGGGGGACTCGAGCAGTACTTC. Drawing the rest from reference TRBV5-1 and TRBJ2-7, the complete variable domain is KAGVTQTPRYLIKTRGQQVTLSCSPISGHRSVSWYQQTPGQGLQFLFEYFSETQRNKGNFPGRFSGRQFSNSRSEMNVSTLELGDSALYLCASSPGGLEQYFGPGTRLTVT.

The V call is TRBV7-8, the J call TRBJ2-5, with D unresolved. The CDR3 covers 16 residues. Germline loops: CDR1 SGHVS, CDR2 FQNEAQ. With 2 bases removed from V and 1 base from J, the gap between germline ends came to 14 bases. This chain's CDR3 is CASSLSGRLFQETQYF. The CDR3 DNA reads TGTGCCAGCAGCTTATCCGGGCGGTTGTTCCAAGAGACCCAGTACTTC.

The rearrangement uses TRBV9 and TRBJ2-1, with 9 bases fitting TRBD1. Germline loops: CDR1 SGDLS, CDR2 YYNGEE. This CDR3 region has 16 residues. Losses at the gene ends were 0 bases for V and 4 bases for J; bases not matched to a gene: 5. CDR3 sequence reads: CASSVGGTGTYNEQFF. The DNA for the CDR3 is TGTGCCAGCAGCGTAGGAGGGACAGGGACTTACAATGAGCAGTTCTTC. The full variable domain, with the rest looked up from reference TRBV9 and TRBJ2-1, is DSGVTQTPKHLITATGQRVTLRCSPRSGDLSVYWYQQSLDQGLQFLIQYYNGEERAKGNILERFSAQQFPDLHSELNLSSLELGDSALYFCASSVGGTGTYNEQFFGPGTRLTVL.